Listed here are 14 T cell receptor beta chains from one sample, sequenced in a study of blood T cells in healthy people across ages. Next came a second PCR, run for roughly 6 to 11 cycles, which used a sample-barcoded 5' primer along with a J-beta primer mix. TCRdb re-called the 5' RACE reads through MiXCR, storing one row per CDR3 protein. The sample has roughly 1.7 million distinct CDR3 sequences; 34% are singletons. The specimen sequenced was blood. The receptors were sampled from a woman in her 30s in good health.

This chain connects TRBV20-1 to TRBJ1-1, with D tentatively TRBD1 (6 bases). Germline CDR1 DFQATT, CDR2 SNEGSKA (reference sequence). The germline V and J ends were trimmed by 5 bases and 9 bases, with 19 bases remaining between them. This CDR3 is 13 amino acids long. The CDR3: CSAYIGGEVKAFF. The CDR3 DNA sequence: TGCAGTGCTTACATCGGGGGCGAGGTCAAAGCTTTCTTT.

The chain carries TRBV11-2 and TRBJ2-7, with 8 bases aligning to TRBD1. Germline loops: CDR1 SGHAT, CDR2 FQNNGV. With 5 bases clipped from V and 5 bases from J, the junction kept 11 bases outside the gene matches. The CDR3 length is 15 residues. The chain's CDR3 is CASSRGQVGANEQYF. For the CDR3, the DNA is TGTGCCAGCAGCAGGGGACAGGTGGGAGCGAACGAGCAGTACTTC.

This clonotype has more than one count but fewer than ten. The gene calls are TRBV27 and TRBJ2-7; 10 bases are shared with TRBD2. Germline loops: CDR1 MNHEY, CDR2 SMNVEV (reference sequence). V shed 5 bases, J shed 1 base, and the junction held 5 bases outside the gene matches. The length of the CDR3 is 15 residues. CDR3 loop: CASSRTAGGSYEQYF. The CDR3 coding sequence is TGTGCCAGCAGTCGTACAGCGGGAGGGTCCTACGAGCAGTACTTC.

Comments on this clonotype: A much more abundant neighbour one base away suggests this may be a read error. The chain recombines TRBV3-1 with TRBJ1-1; a weak D match, TRBD1 (5 bases). Germline V gives CDR1 LGHDT, CDR2 YNNKEL (reference sequence). The CDR3 contains 13 residues. This CDR3 is CACSQGRGTEAFF. The CDR3 DNA reads TGTGCCTGCAGCCAAGGTAGGGGCACTGAAGCTTTCTTT.

The rearrangement links TRBV9 to TRBJ2-7; 9 nucleotides align to TRBD1. The germline gives CDR1 SGDLS, CDR2 YYNGEE. This CDR3 comprises 15 residues. V lost 4 bases and J lost 2; bases outside the gene matches: 7. CDR3 coding DNA: TGTGCCAGCAGCCCCGGACAGGGGATGGCCTACGAGCAGTACTTC. As protein: CASSPGQGMAYEQYF. The full variable domain, with the rest looked up from reference TRBV9 and TRBJ2-7, is DSGVTQTPKHLITATGQRVTLRCSPRSGDLSVYWYQQSLDQGLQFLIQYYNGEERAKGNILERFSAQQFPDLHSELNLSSLELGDSALYFCASSPGQGMAYEQYFGPGTRLTVT.

This clonotype was seen just once. At one boundary the junction diverges from the germline segment, which might be a read error. This chain links TRBV20-1 with TRBJ2-7, with 7 bases lining up with TRBD2. Germline CDR1 DFQATT, CDR2 SNEGSKA (reference sequence). The CDR3 runs 16 residues. The CDR3 coding sequence is TGCAGTACTAGAGGGACTGGGGCGGGAGCCTTCTACGAGCAGTACTTC. Encoded protein: CSTRGTGAGAFYEQYF.

The V and J genes are TRBV3-1 and TRBJ1-1; D unclear. CDR3 length: 16 amino acids. V gave up 1 base and J gave up 4 bases, with 16 bases separating them. Per germline, CDR1 LGHDT and CDR2 YNNKEL (reference sequence). The CDR3 nucleotides read TGTGCCAGCAGCCAAGGGCGGTCGGAGAGGACCACTGAAGCTTTCTTT. Translating it yields CASSQGRSERTTEAFF.

The chain carries TRBV6-1 and TRBJ2-5; no clear D. Germline CDR1 reads MNHNS; CDR2 reads SASEGT. The length of the CDR3 is 14 residues. The V gene lost 6 bases and the J gene lost 4 bases, with 15 bases spanning the gap. CDR3 protein: CASRSTGRVETQYF. The DNA for the CDR3 is TGTGCCAGCAGGTCGACCGGACGGGTAGAGACCCAGTACTTC.

A note on this clonotype: Germline and junction disagree at one end, which may indicate a read error. The V call is TRBV5-1, the J call TRBJ2-1; D is unresolved. Per germline, CDR1 SGHRS and CDR2 YFSETQ. The CDR3 consists of 13 residues. The CDR3 sequence: CAGSLDVGNEQFF. The CDR3 nucleotides read TGCGCCGGCAGCCTAGACGTAGGCAATGAGCAGTTCTTC.

Details on this clonotype: A junction end diverges from the germline sequence, so it may reflect a read error. The chain carries TRBV11-1 and TRBJ1-1, with 7 bases lining up with TRBD1. The CDR3 extends over 16 amino acids. Germline-derived CDR1 and CDR2 are SGHAT and FQDESV (reference sequence). The CDR3 sequence is CASSGPSGQANTEAFF. DNA of the CDR3: TGTGCCAGCAGCGGACCTTCTGGACAGGCGAACACCGAAGCTTTCTTT.

The V gene is TRBV3-1, the J gene TRBJ2-7; 10 nucleotides align to TRBD2. Germline V gives CDR1 LGHDT, CDR2 YNNKEL (reference sequence). J was trimmed by 7 bases and V by 1 base; bases with no gene match: 4. The CDR3 is 14 amino acids. In nucleotides, the CDR3 is TGTGCCAGCAGCCAAGCTAGCGGGAGACGGGAGCAGTACTTC. It specifies CASSQASGRREQYF.

The chain combines TRBV9 with TRBJ2-3, with 8 bases that match TRBD1. J gave up 1 base and V 0 bases, and 7 bases lay outside the gene matches. CDR1 is SGDLS, CDR2 YYNGEE, per germline. CDR3 length equals 17 residues. The DNA of the CDR3 is TGTGCCAGCAGCGTAGGGGGGGACAGGAGGGGCACAGATACGCAGTATTTT. Protein sequence: CASSVGGDRRGTDTQYF.

This clonotype was observed a handful of times. V usage is TRBV20-1 and J usage is TRBJ2-1; the match to TRBD2 covers 9 bases. The germline CDR1 and CDR2 sequences are DFQATT and SNEGSKA (reference sequence). The V gene end was trimmed by 3 bases and the J gene end by 12 bases; junction bases not matched to a gene: 15. CDR3 length equals 15 residues. The CDR3: CSASGSSGASGGQFF. The CDR3 DNA follows: TGCAGTGCTAGTGGGTCTAGCGGGGCCTCCGGGGGGCAGTTCTTC.

J is TRBJ1-6 and V is TRBV6-1; 9 positions agree with TRBD1. In germline, CDR1 is MNHNS, CDR2 SASEGT. This CDR3 is 16 amino acids long. The V and J ends lost 7 bases and 14 bases, in that order; junction bases with no gene match: 18. The CDR3 DNA reads TGTGCCAGCAAAACAGGGGGCCTTGGGGCCCCACTAACCCTCCACTTT. Protein: CASKTGGLGAPLTLHF.